Reported below is one T cell receptor beta chain. What it binds is unknown. The CDR3 extends over 14 amino acids. The V end lost 10 bases, the J end lost 4 bases, and 20 bases lay between the germline ends. From germline, CDR1 is MDHEN and CDR2 SYDVKM. The data were taken from a study of vaccination and CD4 T cells after COVID-19. Once obtained from cultured CD4+ T cells, the DNA was sequenced using the Oncomine TCR Beta short-read assay. In TCRdb, the PCR reads were re-called with MiXCR into one record per CDR3 protein. Of roughly 9,000 distinct CDR3 sequences listed, about 59% were seen once; the top ten hold 20% to 30%. Treatment indicated: roughly 10-day PBMC culture with coronavirus spike peptide pools or control peptides (ViraFEST assay). Dates of positive PCR ran from March to December 2020, before US Alpha, Beta and Delta variants.

The specimen was CD4+ T cells from blood, cultured in vitro. The chain has TRBV28 and TRBJ2-7; a possible D gene is TRBD1 (6 bases). The TCR comes from a human donor who had recovered from COVID-19. The CDR3 sequence is CATRDTSTTYEQYF. CDR3 sequence (DNA): TGTGCCACCCGGGACACCTCCACGACTTACGAGCAGTACTTC. The entire variable domain, with the rest obtained from reference TRBV28 and TRBJ2-7, is as follows: DVKVTQSSRYLVKRTGEKVFLECVQDMDHENMFWYRQDPGLGLRLIYFSYDVKMKEKGDIPEGYSVSREKKERFSLILESASTNQTSMYLCATRDTSTTYEQYFGPGTRLTVT.